The 8 T cell receptor beta chains listed next were all sequenced from one sample in a study of control samples from healthy donors and cancer patients. The table came from immunoSEQ multiplex PCR; TCRdb's copy has only in-frame clones and leaves some out. The data contain just under 80,000 clones, around 90% of them singletons. The specimen was PBMCs. The receptor source for this set is a woman between 55 and 75 years old with head and neck cancer.

The chain employs TRBV5-5 and TRBJ2-1; D remains unclear. CDR1 SGHKS and CDR2 YYEKEE come from the germline V gene (reference sequence). V lost 2 bases, J lost 2 bases, and 8 bases lay in between. The CDR3 sequence is 14 residues long. The CDR3 DNA reads as TGTGCCAGCAGCTTAAAACCTCCCTACAATGAGCAGTTCTTC. Translated, it gives CASSLKPPYNEQFF.

The V call is TRBV5-1, the J call TRBJ1-4, with D unclear. The V end lost 2 bases, the J end lost 0 bases, and 5 bases lay between the germline ends. The CDR3 covers 14 residues. Germline V gives CDR1 SGHRS, CDR2 YFSETQ. Here the CDR3 reads CASSFGATNEKLFF. The CDR3 nucleotides are TGCGCCAGCAGCTTCGGGGCAACTAATGAAAAACTGTTTTTT.

This chain uses TRBV5-6 with TRBJ2-2; 7 nucleotides match TRBD1. Looked up from germline, CDR1 is SGHDT and CDR2 is YYEEEE. The J segment lost 1 base and the V segment lost 1 base, leaving 7 bases of the junction unmatched. The CDR3 has 17 residues. Here the CDR3 reads CASSLRGGTVNTGELFF. The CDR3 bases are TGTGCCAGCAGCTTGAGGGGTGGGACAGTGAACACCGGGGAGCTGTTTTTT.

This chain links TRBV5-1 with TRBJ2-1, with 12 bases that match TRBD2. V dropped 0 bases and J dropped 6; count of bases not matched to a gene: 1. Per the germline V gene, CDR1 is SGHRS and CDR2 is YFSETQ. The CDR3 has 15 amino acids. CDR3 DNA sequence: TGCGCCAGCAGCTTGGGGACTAGCGGGATCAATGAGCAGTTCTTC. It encodes CASSLGTSGINEQFF.

This chain links TRBV29-1 with TRBJ1-1; no reliable D call. The CDR3 is 14 residues long. Deletions cut 4 bases from V and 4 bases from J, with 16 bases between. Germline V lookup: CDR1 SQVTM, CDR2 ANQGSEA. CDR3 region: CSVALGSVGTEAFF. The CDR3 region has the DNA TGCAGCGTTGCCCTGGGATCTGTAGGCACTGAAGCTTTCTTT.

The CDR3: CSVEDKAFSYEQYF. The CDR3 coding sequence is TGCAGCGTTGAAGATAAAGCGTTCTCCTACGAGCAGTACTTC. The rearrangement uses TRBV29-1 and TRBJ2-7; D gene unclear. The germline V gene has CDR1 SQVTM and CDR2 ANQGSEA. CDR3 length equals 14 residues. V shed 0 bases and J shed 0 bases, with 9 bases lying between them.

The chain couples TRBV29-1 to TRBJ2-2; TRBD1 agrees at 7 bases. The CDR3 length is 16 residues. Per the germline V gene, CDR1 is SQVTM and CDR2 is ANQGSEA. V lost 6 bases and J lost 0; bases outside the gene matches: 10. For the CDR3, the DNA is TGCAGCGTGACAAAAACCGGGACAGCGAACACCGGGGAGCTGTTTTTT. Residues: CSVTKTGTANTGELFF.

The V and J genes are TRBV10-3 and TRBJ2-7, with a weak D call TRBD2 (6 bases). Germline CDR1 and CDR2: ENHRY and SYGVKD. V lost 4 bases to trimming and J lost 0 bases, with 13 bases between them. This CDR3 spans 15 amino acids. CDR3 in amino acids: CAISVFSGSSYEQYF. In nucleotides, the CDR3 is TGTGCCATCAGTGTGTTTAGCGGTAGCTCCTACGAGCAGTACTTC.